The 12 T cell receptor beta chains presented below share a single source sample, sequenced in a study of T cell responses to AZD1222 COVID-19 vaccine. Here immunoSEQ multiplex PCR was the method, and the copy in TCRdb shows in-frame clones only, minus some. The profile covers approximately 150,000 clones, with roughly nine tenths appearing a single time and 4% taken by the ten largest. This material consisted of peripheral blood, taken 28 days after the second AZD1222 dose. The receptors come from an adult who received the AZD1222 COVID-19 vaccine.

The CDR3 nucleotides are TGTGCCAGCAGTTTAGTAGGGAAAGAGACCCAGTACTTC. This sequence encodes CASSLVGKETQYF. The chain carries TRBV12-3 or TRBV12-4 and TRBJ2-5; D remains ambiguous. The length of the CDR3 is 13 residues. V lost 1 base, J lost 3 bases, and 6 bases lay in between.

This clone was recorded once. The chain joins TRBV23-1 to TRBJ2-5, with D unresolved. TRBV23-1 carries the ORF label, with uncertain function. The length of the CDR3 is 11 residues. The V end lost 2 bases, the J end lost 5 bases, and 3 bases lay between the germline ends. The CDR3 coding sequence is TGCGCCAGCAGTCAAGTGGAGACCCAGTACTTC. This sequence encodes CASSQVETQYF.

The CDR3 sequence: CARTQGAVYEKLFF. The CDR3 nucleotides read TGTGCCAGAACACAGGGGGCAGTCTATGAAAAACTGTTTTTT. The chain recombines TRBV19 with TRBJ1-4; 9 bases fit TRBD1. Germline values: CDR1 LNHDA, CDR2 SQIVND (reference sequence). The CDR3 spans 14 residues. V trimming: 9 bases; J trimming: 6 bases; junction bases outside the gene matches: 8.

V and J are TRBV4-3 and TRBJ1-5; possible D gene TRBD1, 6 bases. Germline assignment: CDR1 LGHNA and CDR2 YSLEER. The length of the CDR3 is 15 residues. Trimming shortened V by 0 bases and J by 7 bases, and 13 bases separated the two germline ends. The DNA for the CDR3 is TGCGCCAGCAGCCAAGATAGGGGGGTAGGACAGCCCCAGCATTTT. This sequence encodes CASSQDRGVGQPQHF.

This sequence joins TRBV15 and TRBJ1-5; D possibly corresponds to TRBD1 (6 bases). The CDR3 runs 15 residues. The germline gives CDR1 LNHNV, CDR2 YYDKDF (reference sequence). V was pared by 5 bases and J by 3 bases, with 14 bases between. CDR3 amino acids: CATSAIQGYNQPQHF. The CDR3 DNA follows: TGTGCCACCAGCGCCATACAGGGTTACAATCAGCCCCAGCATTTT.

The chain combines TRBV6-5 with TRBJ1-2; D is possibly TRBD1 (6 bases). V was pared by 0 bases and J by 3 bases, with 11 bases between. CDR3 size: 15 residues. Germline values: CDR1 MNHEY, CDR2 SVGAGI. CDR3 residues: CASSYSGGPDYGYTF. Written as DNA, the CDR3 is TGTGCCAGCAGTTACTCTGGGGGGCCCGACTATGGCTACACCTTC.

The rearrangement joins TRBV11-1 to TRBJ2-2; TRBD1 agrees at 7 bases. This CDR3 has 15 residues. V dropped 5 bases and J dropped 0; count of bases not matched to a gene: 3. Per the germline V gene, CDR1 is SGHAT and CDR2 is FQDESV (reference sequence). The CDR3, as DNA: TGTGCCAGCAGCCGGGACAGTACGAACACCGGGGAGCTGTTTTTT. This encodes CASSRDSTNTGELFF.

The V gene is TRBV2, the J gene TRBJ1-1; unclear D gene. The germline V gene encodes CDR1 SNHLY and CDR2 FYNNEI. Trimming cost V 7 bases and J 1 base, with 4 bases left between them. The CDR3 runs to 11 residues. Here the CDR3 DNA reads TGTGCCAGCAAGGGGAACACTGAAGCTTTCTTT. It is translated as CASKGNTEAFF.

This clone showed up just a few times. The J gene is TRBJ1-3, the V gene TRBV5-6; D remains ambiguous. This CDR3 is built from 14 residues. Germline V gives CDR1 SGHDT, CDR2 YYEEEE. V was pared by 0 bases and J by 0 bases, with 4 bases between. The DNA for the CDR3 is TGTGCCAGCAGCTTGGGCTACTCTGGAAACACCATATATTTT. Amino acids: CASSLGYSGNTIYF.

CDR3 region: CASSVRSASSYNEQFF. Here the CDR3 DNA reads TGTGCCAGCAGCGTACGCTCAGCGTCCTCCTACAATGAGCAGTTCTTC. The chain recombines TRBV9 with TRBJ2-1; unclear D gene. V lost 1 base and J lost 0, with 11 bases in between. Germline V gene sequence: CDR1 SGDLS, CDR2 YYNGEE. This CDR3 spans 16 amino acids.

The rearrangement joins TRBV4-2 to TRBJ1-1, with 11 bases aligning to TRBD1. The J segment lost 5 bases and the V segment lost 5 bases, leaving 4 bases of the junction unmatched. Germline V gene sequence: CDR1 LGHNA, CDR2 YNFKEQ. The CDR3 covers 14 residues. The CDR3 nucleotides read TGTGCCAGCAGCGGGACAGGGGGAGGGACTGAAGCTTTCTTT. Its translation is CASSGTGGGTEAFF.

The V and J genes are TRBV12-3 or TRBV12-4 and TRBJ2-3; 8 positions agree with TRBD2. Germline trimming cut 8 bases from V and 5 bases from J; bases unmatched to any gene: 3. CDR3 length: 12 amino acids. The CDR3 sequence is CASRRGVDTQYF. CDR3 DNA sequence: TGTGCCAGCCGGCGGGGGGTAGATACGCAGTATTTT.